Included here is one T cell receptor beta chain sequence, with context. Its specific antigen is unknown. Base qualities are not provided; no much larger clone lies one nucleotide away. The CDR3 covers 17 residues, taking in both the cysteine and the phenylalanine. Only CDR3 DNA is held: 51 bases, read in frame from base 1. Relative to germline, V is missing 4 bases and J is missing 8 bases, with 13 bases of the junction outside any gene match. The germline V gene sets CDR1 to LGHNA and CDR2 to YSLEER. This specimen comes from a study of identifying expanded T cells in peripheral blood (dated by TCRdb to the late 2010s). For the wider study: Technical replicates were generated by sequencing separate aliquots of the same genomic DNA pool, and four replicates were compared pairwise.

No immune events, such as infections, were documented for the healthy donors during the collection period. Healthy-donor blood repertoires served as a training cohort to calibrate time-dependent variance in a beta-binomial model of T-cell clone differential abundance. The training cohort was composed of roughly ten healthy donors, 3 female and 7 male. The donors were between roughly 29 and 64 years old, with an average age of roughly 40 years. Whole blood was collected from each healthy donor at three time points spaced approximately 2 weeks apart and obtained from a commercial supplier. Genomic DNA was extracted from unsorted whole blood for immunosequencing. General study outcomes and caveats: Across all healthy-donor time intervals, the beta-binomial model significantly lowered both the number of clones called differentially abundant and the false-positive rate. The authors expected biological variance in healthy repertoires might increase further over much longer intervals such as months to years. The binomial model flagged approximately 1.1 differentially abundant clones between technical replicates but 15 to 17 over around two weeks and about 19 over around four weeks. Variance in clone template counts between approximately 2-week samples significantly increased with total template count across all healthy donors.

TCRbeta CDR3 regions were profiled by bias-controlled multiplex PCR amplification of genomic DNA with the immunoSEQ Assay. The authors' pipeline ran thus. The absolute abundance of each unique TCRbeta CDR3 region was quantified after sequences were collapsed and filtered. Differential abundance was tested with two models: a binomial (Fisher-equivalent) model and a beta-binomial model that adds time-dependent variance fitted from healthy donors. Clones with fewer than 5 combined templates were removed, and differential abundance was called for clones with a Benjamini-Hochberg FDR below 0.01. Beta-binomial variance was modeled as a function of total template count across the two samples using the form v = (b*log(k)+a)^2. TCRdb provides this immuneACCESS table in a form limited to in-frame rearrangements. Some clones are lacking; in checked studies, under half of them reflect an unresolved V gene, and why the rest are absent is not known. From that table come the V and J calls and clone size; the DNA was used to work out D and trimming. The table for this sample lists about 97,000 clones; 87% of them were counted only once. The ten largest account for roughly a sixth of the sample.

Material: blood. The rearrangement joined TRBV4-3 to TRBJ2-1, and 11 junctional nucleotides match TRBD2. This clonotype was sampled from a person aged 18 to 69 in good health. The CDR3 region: CASSLYWTSGPGDEQFF. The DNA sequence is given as TGCGCCAGCAGCCTATATTGGACTAGCGGGCCCGGGGATGAGCAGTTCTTC.